Sequencing of this TCR beta chain was carried out in a study of graft-versus-host responses after intestinal transplantation. Study in general: Every recipient underwent anti-thymocyte globulin induction, then tacrolimus and steroids for roughly 3 years.

Study-wide points: With peak circulating GvH clone levels came an association with early post-transplant HvG declines.

Turning to this clone: Its antigen is still unknown.

Germline lookup yields CDR1 SEHNR and CDR2 FQNEAQ (reference sequence). V was trimmed by 3 bases and J by 5 bases, leaving 14 bases between them. There are 15 residues in the CDR3. Assay used: immunoSEQ multiplex PCR; TCRdb lists only in-frame clones, some missing. The sample gives about 66,000 clones, about 90% of which show up once; about 1.3% is in the top ten. The chain employs TRBV7-9 and TRBJ2-1; perhaps TRBD1 as D (7 bases). The starting material was unstimulated CD8+ T cells sorted from spleen or lymph node cells, obtained before intestinal transplant. This TCR derives from a human donor who received an intestinal transplant. CDR3 in amino acids: CASSLEGAAHNEQFF. The CDR3 region has the DNA TGTGCCAGCAGCTTGGAGGGGGCGGCGCACAATGAGCAGTTCTTC.